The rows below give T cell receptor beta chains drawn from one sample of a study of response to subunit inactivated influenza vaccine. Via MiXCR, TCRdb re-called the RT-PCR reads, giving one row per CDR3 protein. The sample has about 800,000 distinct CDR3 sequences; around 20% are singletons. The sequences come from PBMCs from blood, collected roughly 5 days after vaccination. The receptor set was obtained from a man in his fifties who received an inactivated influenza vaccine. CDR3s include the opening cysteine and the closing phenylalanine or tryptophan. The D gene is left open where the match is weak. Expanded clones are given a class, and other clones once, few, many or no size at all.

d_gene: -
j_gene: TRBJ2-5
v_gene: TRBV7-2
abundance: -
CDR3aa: CASSWEVGTQYF
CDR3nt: TGTGCCAGCAGCTGGGAGGTAGGGACCCAGTACTTC

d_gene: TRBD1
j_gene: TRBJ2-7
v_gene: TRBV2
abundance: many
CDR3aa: CASTYPGQVSYEQYF
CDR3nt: TGTGCCAGCACTTACCCGGGACAGGTCTCCTACGAGCAGTACTTC

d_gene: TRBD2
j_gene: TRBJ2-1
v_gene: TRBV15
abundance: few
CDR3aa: CATSRDRRLAGNEQFF
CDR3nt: TGTGCCACCAGCAGAGATAGGAGACTAGCGGGGAATGAGCAGTTCTTC

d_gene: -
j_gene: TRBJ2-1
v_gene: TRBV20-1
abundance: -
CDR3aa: CSAKIAGPGNEQFF
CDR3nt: TGCAGTGCTAAGATTGCGGGGCCAGGGAATGAGCAGTTCTTC

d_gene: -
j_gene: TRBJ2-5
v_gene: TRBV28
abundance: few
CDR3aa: CASSGHIQETQYF
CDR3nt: TGTGCCAGCAGTGGACATATACAAGAGACCCAGTACTTC

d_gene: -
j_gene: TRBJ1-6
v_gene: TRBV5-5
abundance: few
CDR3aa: CASSLRLVWGAPLHF
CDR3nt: TGTGCCAGCAGCTTGCGTCTTGTTTGGGGCGCACCCCTCCACTTT

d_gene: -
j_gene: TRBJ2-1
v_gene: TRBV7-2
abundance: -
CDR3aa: CASSLGTVGEQFF
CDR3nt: TGTGCCAGCAGCTTAGGGACAGTCGGTGAGCAGTTCTTC

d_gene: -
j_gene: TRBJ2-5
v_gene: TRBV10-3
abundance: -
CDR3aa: CAISDFGGEETQYF
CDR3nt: TGTGCCATCAGTGATTTTGGGGGCGAGGAGACCCAGTACTTC

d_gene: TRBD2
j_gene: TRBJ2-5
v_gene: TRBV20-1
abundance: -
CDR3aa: CSARRLAGSKQETQYF
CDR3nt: TGCAGTGCTAGGAGACTAGCGGGGTCTAAACAAGAGACCCAGTACTTC

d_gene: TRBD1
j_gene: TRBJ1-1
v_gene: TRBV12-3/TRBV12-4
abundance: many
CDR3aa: CASSSGQVNTEAFF
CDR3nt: TGTGCCAGCAGTTCAGGACAGGTTAACACTGAAGCTTTCTTT

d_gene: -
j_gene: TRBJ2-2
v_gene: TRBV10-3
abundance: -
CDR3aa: CAISEGEVGELFF
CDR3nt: TGTGCCATCAGTGAAGGGGAGGTCGGGGAGCTGTTTTTT

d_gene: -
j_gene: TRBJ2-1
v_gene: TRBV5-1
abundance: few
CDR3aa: CASSWTFQGKKLNEQFF
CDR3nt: TGCGCCAGCAGCTGGACCTTTCAGGGCAAGAAACTTAATGAGCAGTTCTTC

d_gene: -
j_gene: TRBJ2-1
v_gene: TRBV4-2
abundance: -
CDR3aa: CASSQDTGGSFNEQFF
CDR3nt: TGTGCCAGCAGCCAAGATACAGGCGGGTCTTTCAATGAGCAGTTCTTC

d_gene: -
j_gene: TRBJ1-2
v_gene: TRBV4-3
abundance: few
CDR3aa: CASSQGPTNYGYTF
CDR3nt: TGCGCCAGCAGCCAGGGACCTACTAACTATGGCTACACCTTC

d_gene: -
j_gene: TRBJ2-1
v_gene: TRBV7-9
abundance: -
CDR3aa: CASSFRPGGYNEQFF
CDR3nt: TGTGCCAGCAGCTTCCGTCCAGGTGGCTACAATGAGCAGTTCTTC

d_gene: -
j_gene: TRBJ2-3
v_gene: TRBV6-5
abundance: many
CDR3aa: CASSSNPPEDTQYF
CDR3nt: TGTGCCAGCAGTTCTAACCCCCCGGAGGATACGCAGTATTTT

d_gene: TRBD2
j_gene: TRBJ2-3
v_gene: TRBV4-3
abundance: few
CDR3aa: CASSQELAGNTDTQYF
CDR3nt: TGCGCCAGCAGCCAAGAACTAGCGGGAAACACAGATACGCAGTATTTT

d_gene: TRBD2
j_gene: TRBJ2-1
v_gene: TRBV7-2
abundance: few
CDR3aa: CASSLQRGANEQFF
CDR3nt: TGTGCCAGCAGCTTACAGCGGGGGGCCAATGAGCAGTTCTTC

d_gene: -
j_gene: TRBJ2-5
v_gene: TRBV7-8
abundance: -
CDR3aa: CASSLSRGPRETQYF
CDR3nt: TGTGCCAGCAGCTTATCCCGGGGGCCGAGAGAGACCCAGTACTTC

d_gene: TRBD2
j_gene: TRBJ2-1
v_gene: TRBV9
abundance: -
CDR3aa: CASSRGGGSSYNEQFF
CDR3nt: TGTGCCAGCAGCCGGGGGGGCGGCAGCTCCTACAATGAGCAGTTCTTC

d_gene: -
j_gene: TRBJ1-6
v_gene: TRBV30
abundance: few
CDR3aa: CAWTAGRSYNSPLHF
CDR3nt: TGTGCCTGGACCGCTGGACGGAGCTATAATTCACCCCTCCACTTT

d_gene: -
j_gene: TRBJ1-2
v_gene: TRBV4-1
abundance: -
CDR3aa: CASSQAIGGYGYTF
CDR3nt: TGCGCCAGCAGCCAAGCAATCGGAGGGTATGGCTACACCTTC

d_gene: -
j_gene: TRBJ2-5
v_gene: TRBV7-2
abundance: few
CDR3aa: CASSENFGVETQYF
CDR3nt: TGTGCCAGCAGCGAGAATTTCGGGGTGGAGACCCAGTACTTC

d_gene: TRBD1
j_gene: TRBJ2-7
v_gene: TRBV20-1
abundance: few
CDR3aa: CSAREGQGRISYEQYF
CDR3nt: TGCAGTGCTAGAGAAGGACAGGGGCGGATTTCCTACGAGCAGTACTTC

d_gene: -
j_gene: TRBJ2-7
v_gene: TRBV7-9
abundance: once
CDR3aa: CASSWGVTTGDEQYF
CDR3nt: TGTGCCAGCAGTTGGGGGGTAACAACCGGGGACGAGCAGTACTTC

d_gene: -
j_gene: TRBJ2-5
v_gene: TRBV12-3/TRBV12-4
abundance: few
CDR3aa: CASSGNPRETQYF
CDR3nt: TGTGCCAGCAGTGGAAACCCCAGGGAGACCCAGTACTTC

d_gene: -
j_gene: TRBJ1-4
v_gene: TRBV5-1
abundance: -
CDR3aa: CASSWENRRNEKLFF
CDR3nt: TGCGCCAGCAGCTGGGAAAACAGGAGAAATGAAAAACTGTTTTTT

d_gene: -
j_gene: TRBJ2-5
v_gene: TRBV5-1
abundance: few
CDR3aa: CASSLTRAAETQYF
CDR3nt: TGCGCCAGCAGCTTGACCAGGGCCGCAGAGACCCAGTACTTC

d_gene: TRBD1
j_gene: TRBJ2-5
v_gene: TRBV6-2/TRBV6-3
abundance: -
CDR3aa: CASSKLGTGREETQYF
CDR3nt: TGTGCCAGCAGTAAACTCGGGACAGGAAGAGAAGAGACCCAGTACTTC

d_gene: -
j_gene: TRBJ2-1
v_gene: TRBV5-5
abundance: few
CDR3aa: CASSDLPGEVYEQFF
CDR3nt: TGTGCCAGCAGCGATTTACCAGGAGAAGTCTATGAGCAGTTCTTC

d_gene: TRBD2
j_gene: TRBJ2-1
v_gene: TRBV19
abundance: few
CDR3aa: CASSTSHARYLTSGGAGSYNEQFF
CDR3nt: TGTGCCAGTAGTACCTCCCACGCACGTTATTTGACTAGCGGGGGGGCTGGCTCCTACAATGAGCAGTTCTTC

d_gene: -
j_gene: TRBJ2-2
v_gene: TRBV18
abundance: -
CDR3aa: CASSPHGANTGELFF
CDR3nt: TGTGCCAGCTCCCCACATGGGGCGAACACCGGGGAGCTGTTTTTT

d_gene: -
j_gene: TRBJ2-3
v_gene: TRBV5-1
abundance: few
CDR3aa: CASKWAGAGDTQYF
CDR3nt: TGCGCCAGCAAGTGGGCAGGGGCCGGCGATACGCAGTATTTT

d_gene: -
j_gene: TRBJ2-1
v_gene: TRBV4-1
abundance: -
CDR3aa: CASSHPGTKNEQFF
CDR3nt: TGCGCCAGCAGCCACCCCGGAACAAAGAATGAGCAGTTCTTC

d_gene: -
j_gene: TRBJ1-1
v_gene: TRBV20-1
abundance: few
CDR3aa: CSTSRPTGMNTEAFF
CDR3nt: TGCAGTACTAGTCGACCGACGGGAATGAACACTGAAGCTTTCTTT